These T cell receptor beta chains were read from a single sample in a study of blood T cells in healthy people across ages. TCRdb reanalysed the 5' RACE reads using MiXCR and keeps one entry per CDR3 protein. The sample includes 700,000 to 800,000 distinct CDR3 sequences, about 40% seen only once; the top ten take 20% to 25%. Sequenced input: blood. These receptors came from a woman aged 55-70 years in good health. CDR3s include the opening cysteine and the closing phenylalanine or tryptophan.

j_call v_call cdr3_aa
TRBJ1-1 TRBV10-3 CATSKALNTEAFF
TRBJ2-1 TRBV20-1 CSASNVGGAQETQFF
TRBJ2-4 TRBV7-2 CASSLAYRLAGGVIQYF
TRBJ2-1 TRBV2 CASRGQVASSYNEQFF
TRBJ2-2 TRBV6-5 CASSSPGLAATGELFF
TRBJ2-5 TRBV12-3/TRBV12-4 CASSFTSETQYF
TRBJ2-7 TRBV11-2 CASSLLGQVIYEQYF
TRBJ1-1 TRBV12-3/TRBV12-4 CASRLGGEGEAFF
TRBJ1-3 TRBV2 CASSDRTDGNTIYF
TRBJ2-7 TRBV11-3 CASSLRSGGGYNEQYF
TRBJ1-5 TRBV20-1 CSAPATGNQPQHF
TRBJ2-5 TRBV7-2 CASSLGPTQETQYF
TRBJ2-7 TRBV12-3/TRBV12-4 CASSLILSGRAEEQYF
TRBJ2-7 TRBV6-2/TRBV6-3 CASREQGVPYEQYF
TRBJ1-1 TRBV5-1 CASSLRSTKNTEAFF
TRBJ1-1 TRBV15 CATSREGILRGVPGSTEAFF
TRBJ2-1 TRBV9 CASSASSGSSYNEQFF
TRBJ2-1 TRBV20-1 CSARDPGLPYNEQFF
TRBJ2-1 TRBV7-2 CASSRQREGGIGFF
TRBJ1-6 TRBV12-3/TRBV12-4 CASSSSSYNSPPHF
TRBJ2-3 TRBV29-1 CSVEGRAADTQYF
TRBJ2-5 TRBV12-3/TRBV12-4 CASRRLAGGYETQYF
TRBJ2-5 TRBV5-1 CASSSGTVYQETQYF
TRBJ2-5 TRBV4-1 CASSQDPGKETQYF
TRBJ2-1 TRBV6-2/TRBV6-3 CASSPLFEQFF
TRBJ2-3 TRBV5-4 CASSLDATDTQYF
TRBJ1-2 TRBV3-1 CASSQGLNGGYTF
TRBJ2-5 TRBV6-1 CASTNLQGKTQYF
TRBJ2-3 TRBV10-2 CASRIPRQAGVADTQYF
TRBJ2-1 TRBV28 CASSFSGVGTNEQFF
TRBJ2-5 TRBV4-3 CASSRLGTGKSETQYF
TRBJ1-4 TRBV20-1 CSAPTGVNEKLFF
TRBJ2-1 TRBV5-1 CASSLPGTGIHEQFF
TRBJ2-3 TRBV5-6 CASSQPGTVGTDKQYF
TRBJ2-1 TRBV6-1 CASSPEDGGARNEQFF
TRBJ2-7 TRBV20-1 CSARGSGSPDYEQHF
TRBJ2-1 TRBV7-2 CASSLGTSGLNEQFF
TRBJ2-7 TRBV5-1 CASRAGPGLAGLHEQYF
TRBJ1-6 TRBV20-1 CSASLGGNSPLHF
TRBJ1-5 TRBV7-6 CASSRGTATQPQHF
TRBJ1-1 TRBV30 CAWSVLNTEAFF
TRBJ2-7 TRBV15 CATSRERDSSYEQYF
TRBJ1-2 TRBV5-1 CASSFNAGEDGYTF
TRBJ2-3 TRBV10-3 CAISVLGRSTDTQYF